A selection of T cell receptor beta chains follows, all from one sample in a study of T cell responses to AZD1222 COVID-19 vaccine. TCRdb keeps only in-frame clones here, not all; method: immunoSEQ multiplex PCR. The sample has some 130,000 clones, around 90% seen once; the top ten hold approximately 8%. Sequenced here: peripheral blood, sampled on day 0 of AZD1222 vaccination. The receptors come from an adult in good health. Each CDR3 is given with its conserved first and last residue. The order of the fields is V gene, D gene, clone size, J gene, CDR3 protein, CDR3 DNA. A D gene is named only where the DNA matches it firmly. Size is stated for part of the rows, as once, few or many counts, or as a class when the clone is expanded.

>TRBV7-9|.|.|TRBJ1-2
CASSSPLSRMIEGYTF
TGTGCCAGCAGCTCCCCCCTGTCTAGGATGATAGAGGGCTACACCTTC
>TRBV11-2|TRBD2|few|TRBJ2-1
CASTSRPAGGLSSYNEQFF
TGTGCCAGCACCTCTCGGCCAGCGGGAGGTCTGAGCTCCTACAATGAGCAGTTCTTC
>TRBV9|TRBD2|.|TRBJ2-2
CASSPRLQGVAGGPSTGELFF
TGTGCCAGCAGCCCCCGCCTTCAGGGGGTAGCGGGGGGGCCGAGCACCGGGGAGCTGTTTTTT
>TRBV9|TRBD2|.|TRBJ2-3
CASSIETSGGPADTQYF
TGTGCCAGCAGCATCGAGACTAGCGGGGGGCCCGCAGATACGCAGTATTTT
>TRBV6-2/TRBV6-3|.|once|TRBJ2-1
CASSPGMYNEQFF
TGTGCCAGCAGTCCAGGGATGTACAATGAGCAGTTCTTC
>TRBV5-1|TRBD1|.|TRBJ2-3
CASNTGGDDTQYF
TGCGCCAGCAACACAGGGGGCGATGATACGCAGTATTTT
>TRBV2|TRBD1|.|TRBJ1-2
CASRGGTGGGYTF
TGTGCCAGCAGGGGCGGGACAGGGGGCGGCTACACCTTC
>TRBV7-2|TRBD1|.|TRBJ1-2
CASSQPGQGLGYGYTF
TGTGCCAGCAGCCAGCCGGGACAGGGTCTAGGGTATGGCTACACCTTC
>TRBV19|TRBD1|.|TRBJ1-5
CASSLQGAVGNQPQHF
TGTGCCAGTAGTCTACAGGGGGCAGTTGGCAATCAGCCCCAGCATTTT
>TRBV9|TRBD2|.|TRBJ2-3
CASSVEGLAGGLDTQYF
TGTGCCAGCAGCGTAGAAGGGCTAGCGGGAGGGTTAGATACGCAGTATTTT
>TRBV19|.|.|TRBJ1-3
CASSLTTDIAGNTIYF
TGTGCCAGTAGTCTGACGACGGACATCGCAGGAAACACCATATATTTT
>TRBV12-5|TRBD2|.|TRBJ2-7
CASGLVNVAGAHYEQYF
TGTGCTAGTGGTTTGGTAAACGTAGCGGGGGCACACTACGAGCAGTACTTC
>TRBV6-5|TRBD1|once|TRBJ1-2
CASSRDRDARGYTF
TGTGCCAGCAGCCGGGACAGGGATGCTAGGGGCTACACCTTC
>TRBV7-8|.|.|TRBJ1-1
CASSLKTVAFF
TGTGCCAGCAGCTTAAAGACAGTCGCTTTCTTT
>TRBV2|.|.|TRBJ2-5
CASRGSTGGQETQYF
TGTGCCAGCAGGGGATCTACAGGAGGCCAAGAGACCCAGTACTTC
>TRBV27|.|.|TRBJ1-6
CASSWTDPNSPLHF
TGTGCCAGCAGTTGGACGGATCCTAATTCACCCCTCCACTTT
>TRBV5-1|.|.|TRBJ2-5
CASRKTGGGETQYF
TGCGCCAGCAGAAAGACGGGTGGCGGGGAGACCCAGTACTTC
>TRBV2|.|.|TRBJ2-4
CASSAYRAGTKNIQYF
TGTGCCAGCAGCGCATATCGGGCAGGGACTAAAAACATTCAGTACTTC
>TRBV28|TRBD1|once|TRBJ2-7
CAITPGQSYEQYF
TGTGCCATCACGCCGGGACAGTCCTACGAGCAGTACTTC
>TRBV3-1/TRBV3-2|.|.|TRBJ2-1
CASSSGHSYNEQFF
TGTGCCAGCAGCTCGGGACACTCCTACAATGAGCAGTTCTTC
>TRBV11-2|.|.|TRBJ2-7
CASSRVGGPYEQYF
TGTGCCAGCAGCCGCGTGGGAGGCCCCTACGAGCAGTACTTC
>TRBV7-3|.|.|TRBJ1-6
CASSLEGGISPLHF
TGTGCCAGCAGCCTGGAGGGGGGGATTTCACCCCTCCACTTT
>TRBV29-1|TRBD1|.|TRBJ1-3
CSVNPGTGRGTISGNTIYF
TGCAGCGTCAACCCCGGGACAGGGAGAGGGACGATATCTGGAAACACCATATATTTT
>TRBV2|TRBD2|.|TRBJ2-4
CASSGLAGGTLAKNIQYF
TGTGCCAGCAGCGGACTAGCGGGGGGAACCTTAGCCAAAAACATTCAGTACTTC
>TRBV6-6|.|.|TRBJ2-3
CASSSRTPTDTQYF
TGTGCCAGCAGTAGCCGTACCCCCACAGATACGCAGTATTTT
>TRBV3-1/TRBV3-2|TRBD1|.|TRBJ2-7
CASSQARTGFKQYF
TGTGCCAGCAGCCAAGCTCGGACAGGGTTCAAGCAGTACTTC
>TRBV30|.|.|TRBJ1-2
CAWSVGGGYGYTF
TGTGCCTGGAGTGTAGGGGGGGGCTATGGCTACACCTTC
>TRBV6-5|.|.|TRBJ1-3
CASSYSLSRNTIYF
TGTGCCAGCAGTTACTCGCTCTCCAGAAACACCATATATTTT
>TRBV30|.|.|TRBJ1-2
CAWSVQGGGYTF
TGTGCCTGGAGTGTTCAGGGTGGCGGCTACACCTTC
>TRBV9|TRBD1|.|TRBJ2-7
CASSVGTGKSYEQYF
TGTGCCAGCAGCGTAGGGACAGGAAAATCCTACGAGCAGTACTTC
>TRBV4-1|.|once|TRBJ2-7
CASSQVEARQRYYEQYF
TGCGCCAGCAGCCAAGTCGAGGCGAGACAGAGATATTACGAGCAGTACTTC
>TRBV6-2/TRBV6-3|.|few|TRBJ1-1
CASSLGTEAFF
TGTGCCAGCAGTCTTGGCACTGAAGCTTTCTTT
>TRBV28|TRBD1|.|TRBJ2-7
CASSFGTGDPEQYF
TGTGCCAGCAGTTTTGGGACAGGGGATCCCGAGCAGTACTTC
>TRBV25-1|.|.|TRBJ1-1
CASSERFGGRGNTEAFF
TGTGCCAGCAGTGAACGTTTTGGCGGCAGGGGGAACACTGAAGCTTTCTTT
>TRBV5-8|TRBD1|.|TRBJ1-4
CASSSPGQPNEKLFF
TGTGCCAGCAGTTCCCCGGGACAGCCTAATGAAAAACTGTTTTTT
>TRBV7-2|.|.|TRBJ2-2
CASSSRGLAGTGELFF
TGTGCCAGCAGCTCCCGCGGGCTAGCTGGGACCGGGGAGCTGTTTTTT
>TRBV7-3|TRBD1|.|TRBJ1-2
CASSPGQGGSGYTF
TGTGCCAGCAGCCCCGGACAGGGGGGGTCTGGCTACACCTTC
>TRBV4-1|.|.|TRBJ1-1
CASSQDPQGLNTEAFF
TGCGCCAGCAGCCAAGACCCACAGGGCCTGAACACTGAAGCTTTCTTT
>TRBV12-2|.|.|TRBJ1-6
CASRLVRQRISPLHF
TGTGCAAGTCGCTTAGTGCGGCAGCGGATTTCGCCCCTCCACTTT